This T cell receptor beta chain stems from a study of cytomegalovirus exposure and HLA in healthy donors (dated by TCRdb to about 2017). With regard to the full study: In an earlier analysis of 587 of the donors, 250 to 350 Gb of sequence data and roughly 100 million unique TCR beta sequences from roughly 190 million T cells were reported. Approximately 310 gigabases of sequencing data and approximately 84 million unique TCR sequences were included in an early release covering about 620 HLA-typed donors. The genetic ancestry cluster associated with self-reported Caucasian donors included 80% to 90% of the 398 genotyped donors. The aim of the study was to test whether cataloging public T cell receptors could identify signatures of past pathogen exposure. The study used immunosequencing to profile the T cell repertoires of approximately 650 subjects and linked those repertoires to cytomegalovirus serostatus. A separate validation cohort of some 130 different subjects was used in addition to the roughly 700-subject first cohort. To predict cytomegalovirus infection status, the study brought together high-throughput TCR immunosequencing, statistical association of individual TCRs with disease status, and machine learning. To study patterns of TCR occurrence, a later analysis re-analyzed previously published TCR beta repertoires from under 750 donors and added high-resolution HLA genotyping. Rather than drawing on any new phenotypic data, the later analysis identified candidate immune exposures from TCR beta sequences and the way those sequences occurred across donors. To decide whether each TCR beta V gene segment behaved as functional or pseudogenic, an earlier analysis of some 580 of the donors relied on high-throughput TCR beta sequencing. Donor age, sex, ethnicity and CMV serostatus were collected together with the repertoire data. A later genetic analysis used genome-wide SNP genotypes for about three fifths of the 666 donors, treating that subset as a discovery cohort. All discovery cohort repertoires had been generated on a single sequencing platform. Class I and class II HLA loci were covered by the typing at four-digit resolution. Typing coverage varied by locus: roughly 620-640 donors for A, B, C, DRB1 and DQB1; around 560 for DQA1; approximately 610 for DPA1; fewer than 480 for DPB1. Four or five DR-DQ haplotypes were handled as single units for association and clustering because linkage in the cohort was strong. Among some 410 genotyped donors of the cohort, an average of around 250,000 unique TCR beta nucleotide sequences was sequenced per donor, of which approximately 19% were non-productive.

The cohort comprised around 690 healthy bone marrow donors. At the time of sampling, every cohort member was nominally healthy, though immune exposures that went unrecorded were likely present. The donor tested CMV seropositive, placing the donor among the approximately 290 seropositive members of the cohort. A peripheral blood sample was collected from each donor, and TCR beta sequencing was performed on peripheral blood mononuclear cells. Genomic DNA extraction from the blood cell samples was performed with the Qiagen DNeasy Blood Extraction Kit. Library prep was done by the immunoSEQ multiplex PCR assay. For the multiplex PCR, a mixture combining 60 forward primers for TCR Vbeta segments and 13 reverse primers for TCR Jbeta segments was used. The CDR3 region of rearranged TCR beta genes was amplified from genomic DNA with a multiplex PCR assay. The amplified TCR beta libraries were sequenced on the Illumina HiSeq System as 87-base-pair reads. The authors processed their data as follows. A later analysis tallied 75 million to 95 million unique TCR beta chains across the 700 or so repertoires, and approximately 9.9 million of those chains were shared by two or more donors. Raw reads were error-corrected and collapsed into unique sequences by a nearest-neighbor algorithm in which closely related sequences were merged to remove PCR and sequencing errors. CDR3 sequences were aligned to IMGT reference sequences to assign V, D and J gene segments. For a sequence to be retained, a match of at least six nucleotides was required to both a V gene segment and a J gene segment. Rearrangements were called productive when the CDR3 lacked stop codons and stayed in frame with V and J; all others were non-productive. CDR3 was defined by IMGT convention, running from the second conserved V-encoded cysteine to the conserved J-encoded phenylalanine. The earlier analysis of a few hundred of the donors excluded any sequence lacking an unambiguous match to a single V gene segment. An earlier analysis of 587 of the donors classified V segments as functional when productive rearrangements were above 56.7% and as segregating when the standard deviation between donors was above 5%. To diagnose cytomegalovirus status from the catalog of TCR beta chain sequences, a statistical classification framework was built. V and J gene assignment, in a later analysis, came from comparing TCR nucleotide sequences with IMGT/GENE-DB human TR gene sequences. In a later analysis, CDR3 sequences and most-parsimonious VDJ recombination scenarios were assigned using the TCRdist pipeline. A later analysis defined each TCR beta chain by its CDR3 amino acid sequence plus V-gene family, and excluded reads lacking a unique V-gene family. As a way to deal with suspected cross-contamination and a sequencing artifact, a later analysis dropped 450 to 600 nucleotide sequences that were highly shared and had low generation probability. In a later analysis, a clonal expansion index for each public chain was calculated from normalized within-repertoire ranks of inferred template counts. In a later analysis, generation probabilities were computed using a VDJ recombination model fitted to out-of-frame rearrangements, and the results were checked against IGoR. In a later analysis, hypergeometric tests were used to score TCR-TCR, TCR-HLA and TCR-CMV co-occurrence, with a repertoire-size bias correction applied to TCR pairs. To estimate false discovery rates, a later analysis permuted the HLA or CMV assignments 20 times. In a later analysis, co-occurring TCRs were grouped using DBSCAN, and TCRdist sequence similarity was added for clustering within HLA-allele-positive subsets. Co-occurrence clustering excluded repertoires with fewer than 30,000 or more than 120,000 public chains, plus five with anomalous nucleotide sharing. TCRdb holds this immuneACCESS table with in-frame rearrangements only. Some clones are missing; in checked studies, unresolved V genes explain under half, and the rest has no known cause. V and J calls and clone size follow that table, whereas D and trimming were derived from the DNA. The sample table records around 95,000 clones; 65% to 80% of these occur just once. Of the sample, 10% is held by the ten largest clones.

Broader findings and caveats from the paper: In a later analysis, 16,951 TCR beta sequences were associated with specific HLA alleles at a false discovery rate of 0.05. The earlier analysis of fewer than 750 of the donors excluded approximately 15 rarely observed V segments, including chromosome 9 orphons, because counts were too low. A total of 150 or so TCR beta chains were listed by the study as associated with cytomegalovirus. In a later analysis, the rate of TCR association differed among HLA loci, with DRB1 alleles having the most associated TCRs and HLA-C alleles having the fewest. Because HLA typing was missing for some donors at each locus, association tests included only the typed subset. An earlier analysis of approximately 590 of the donors showed that most TCR beta V segments appeared in productive rearrangements either about 87% or about 30% of the time, which broadly matched IMGT annotations. The cohort was sequenced for TCR beta chains only, and without alpha or paired-chain data the features that could be detected were limited. According to a later analysis, most CMV-associated TCR beta chains appeared to be HLA-restricted, and the HLA associations seemed to be driven largely by CMV exposure. A further reported finding was that TCR beta sequences accurately predicted the HLA-A and HLA-B alleles for most subjects in the first cohort. Linkage disequilibrium might explain the correlated functional status among segregating V segments, but an unknown experimental factor could not be ruled out. Most TCR sequences were seen in very few donors, while some public TCRs were found in many individuals. Some IMGT-functional V segments, including TRBV6-2 and TRBV6-3, could not be distinguished by the 87-base-pair reads and were therefore excluded. A group of highly shared sequence variants was considered likely to be a technical artifact of the sequencing pipeline. In vitro tests confirmed that three of the cytomegalovirus-associated TCR beta chains recognize cytomegalovirus antigens. Presence/absence analyses assumed roughly uniform sequencing depth across donors, an assumption that may not hold. In a later genetic analysis, a missense DCLRE1C variant was associated with V-gene and J-gene trimming of TCR beta chains, and the association was replicated in an independent cohort. Strong co-occurrence of HLA alleles, especially DR and DQ, made assigning TCR associations to individual alleles difficult. It was suggested by the authors that the approach could potentially be generalized to other disease states and immunological phenotypes. Several of the top co-occurrence clusters appeared to be linked to parvovirus B19, influenza, CMV and Epstein-Barr virus, according to a later analysis. The classifier was reported to diagnose cytomegalovirus status with high specificity and sensitivity in both the original cohort and the validation cohort. In a later analysis, HLA-associated TCR beta chains were found to be more clonally expanded and to have lower generation probabilities than equally common non-associated chains. Compared with the roughly 700-donor mean, donors in an Asian-associated ancestry cluster had fewer N-insertions in productive TCRs, according to a later genetic analysis. The only immune exposure information available for the cohort was CMV serostatus.

CDR1 SGHDT and CDR2 YYEEEE are derived from the germline V gene. Its CDR3 holds 15 amino acids, cysteine through phenylalanine. Of the read, only the CDR3 DNA is kept; its 45 bases are in frame from base 1. V ends up 7 bases short and J 6 bases short, with an unmatched junction base count of 13. As for this clone: Its antigen remains undetermined. Per-nucleotide qualities are absent, and no much larger clonotype sits a single base away.

Sequenced input: PBMCs. The TCR comes from a man under 40 in good health and CMV-seropositive. The sequence is built from TRBV5-6 and TRBJ1-1, with 9 bases matching TRBD1. The bases read TGTGCCAGCGGATTGAAACAGGGGGCGGGGGCTGAAGCTTTCTTT. It translates as CASGLKQGAGAEAFF.